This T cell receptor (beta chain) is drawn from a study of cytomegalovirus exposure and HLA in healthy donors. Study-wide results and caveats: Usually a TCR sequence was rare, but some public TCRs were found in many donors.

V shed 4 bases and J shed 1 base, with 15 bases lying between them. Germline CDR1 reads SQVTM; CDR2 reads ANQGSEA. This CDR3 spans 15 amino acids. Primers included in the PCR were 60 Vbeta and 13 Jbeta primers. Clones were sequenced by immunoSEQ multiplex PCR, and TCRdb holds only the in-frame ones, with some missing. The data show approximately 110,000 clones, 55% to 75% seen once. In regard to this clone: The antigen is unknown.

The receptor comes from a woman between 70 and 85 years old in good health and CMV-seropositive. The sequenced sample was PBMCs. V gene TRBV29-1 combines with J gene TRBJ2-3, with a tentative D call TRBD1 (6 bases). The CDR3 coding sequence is TGCAGCGTTGCCTCGGCAGGGGCTGGCACAGATACGCAGTATTTT. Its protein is CSVASAGAGTDTQYF.